The next 21 T cell receptor beta chains were all read from a single sample in a study of T cells after yellow fever vaccination. MiXCR, applied by TCRdb to the 5' RACE reads, yields one record per CDR3 protein. Of 550,000 to 750,000 distinct CDR3 sequences in the sample, approximately 13% were seen once. The material sequenced was PBMCs, taken on the day of the yellow fever booster vaccination. These receptors were collected from a man aged 25-45 years who received the YFV17D yellow fever vaccine.

The chain employs TRBV2 and TRBJ2-7; TRBD2 agrees at 8 bases. CDR1 and CDR2 from the germline V gene are SNHLY and FYNNEI. This CDR3 has 15 amino acids. With V trimmed by 3 bases and J by 6 bases, 10 bases remained unmatched. In DNA, the CDR3 is TGTGCCAGCAGTGATGGTTTTAGCGGGATCTCCGAGCAGTACTTC. Its translation is CASSDGFSGISEQYF.

This clonotype came up a few times. This rearrangement joins TRBV20-1 to TRBJ1-4, with 8 nucleotides matching TRBD1. This CDR3 has 15 residues. The V gene end was trimmed by 0 bases and the J gene end by 4 bases; junction bases not matched to a gene: 4. Germline CDR1 DFQATT, CDR2 SNEGSKA (reference sequence). As DNA, the CDR3 is TGCAGTGCTAGAGAGCGGACAGGGTATAATGAAAAACTGTTTTTT. It specifies CSARERTGYNEKLFF.

This chain joins TRBV12-3 or TRBV12-4 and TRBJ2-3; 8 nucleotides agree with TRBD2. The V gene end was trimmed by 10 bases and the J gene end by 6 bases; junction bases not matched to a gene: 15. The CDR3 is 15 amino acids. This chain's CDR3 is CATIPTSGSGDTQYF. CDR3 coding DNA: TGTGCCACCATTCCCACCAGCGGGAGTGGTGATACGCAGTATTTT.

The rearrangement links TRBV6-5 to TRBJ2-5; D unresolved. This CDR3 contains 12 residues. V was pared by 7 bases and J by 6 bases, with 12 bases between. The germline V gene has CDR1 MNHEY and CDR2 SVGAGI. This CDR3 reads CASTTSSQTQYF. CDR3 nucleotides: TGTGCCAGCACCACGTCCTCCCAGACCCAGTACTTC.

The chain recombines TRBV7-9 with TRBJ2-7; a weak D match, TRBD2 (6 bases). The germline V gene has CDR1 SEHNR and CDR2 FQNEAQ (reference sequence). The ends were cut back, 4 bases at V and 3 bases at J, with 13 bases in the middle. The CDR3 is 14 amino acids. DNA for the CDR3: TGTGCCAGCAGCTCTGATGGCGGGGTCTACGAGCAGTACTTC. Translated: CASSSDGGVYEQYF. The full variable domain, completed using reference TRBV7-9 and TRBJ2-7, is DTGVSQNPRHKITKRGQNVTFRCDPISEHNRLYWYRQTLGQGPEFLTYFQNEAQLEKSRLLSDRFSAERPKGSFSTLEIQRTEQGDSAMYLCASSSDGGVYEQYFGPGTRLTVT.

The chain couples TRBV12-3 or TRBV12-4 to TRBJ1-1; the match to TRBD1 covers 7 bases. The CDR3 length is 15 residues. V dropped 5 bases and J dropped 0; count of bases not matched to a gene: 6. CDR3 DNA sequence: TGTGCCAGCAGTGCAGGGGGGGCGGTGAACACTGAAGCTTTCTTT. Translation gives CASSAGGAVNTEAFF.

The CDR3 bases are TGTGCCAGCAGCTCACCCACGACTAGCGAGGATGAGCAGTTCTTC. This gives the protein CASSSPTTSEDEQFF. The rearrangement links TRBV7-6 to TRBJ2-1; 8 bases agree with TRBD2. The CDR3 loop spans 15 amino acids. J lost 8 bases, V lost 4 bases, and 10 bases had no gene match. The germline CDR1 and CDR2 sequences are SGHVS and FNYEAQ. Supplemented by reference TRBV7-6 and TRBJ2-1, the full variable domain reads GAGVSQSPRYKVTKRGQDVALRCDPISGHVSLYWYRQALGQGPEFLTYFNYEAQQDKSGLPNDRFSAERPEGSISTLTIQRTEQRDSAMYRCASSSPTTSEDEQFFGPGTRLTVL.

The rearrangement links TRBV7-9 to TRBJ2-1, with 12 bases that match TRBD2. The length of the CDR3 is 16 residues. Per the germline V gene, CDR1 is SEHNR and CDR2 is FQNEAQ (reference sequence). V lost 5 bases to trimming and J lost 3 bases; unmatched junction nucleotides: 5. The CDR3: CASSQGLAGSYNEQFF. CDR3 nucleotides: TGTGCCAGCAGCCAGGGACTAGCGGGCAGCTACAATGAGCAGTTCTTC. Full variable domain (remainder filled in from reference TRBV7-9 and TRBJ2-1): DTGVSQNPRHKITKRGQNVTFRCDPISEHNRLYWYRQTLGQGPEFLTYFQNEAQLEKSRLLSDRFSAERPKGSFSTLEIQRTEQGDSAMYLCASSQGLAGSYNEQFFGPGTRLTVL.

This sequence joins TRBV20-1 and TRBJ2-4; D uncertain. Germline V gene data show CDR1 as DFQATT and CDR2 as SNEGSKA (reference sequence). This CDR3 spans 13 amino acids. The CDR3 region is CISGQQAPGIQYF. The CDR3 DNA is TGCATCTCTGGCCAGCAGGCGCCGGGCATTCAGTACTTC.

V is TRBV12-3 or TRBV12-4 and J is TRBJ2-1; a weak D match, TRBD2 (6 bases). The CDR3 runs to 16 residues. Trimming stripped 5 bases from V and 6 bases from J, with 20 bases between. The CDR3 is CASSPRWGVEVNEQFF. CDR3 nucleotides: TGTGCCAGCAGTCCCCGGTGGGGGGTGGAGGTCAATGAGCAGTTCTTC.

This clonotype occurred a few times. The rearrangement links TRBV20-1 to TRBJ2-7; TRBD2 matches at 10 bases. The CDR3 runs to 16 residues. V gave up 6 bases and J gave up 0 bases; unmatched junction bases: 11. The germline gives CDR1 DFQATT, CDR2 SNEGSKA (reference sequence). The CDR3 DNA follows: TGCAGTGCCCCCTCCCGGACTAGCGGTAGCTCCTACGAGCAGTACTTC. Translated: CSAPSRTSGSSYEQYF.

This clonotype was observed a few times. The rearrangement links TRBV14 to TRBJ2-5; D may correspond to TRBD1 or TRBD2 (6 bases each). V lost 0 bases and J 4 bases, leaving 9 bases between the germline ends. Germline CDR1 SGHDN, CDR2 FVKESK. The CDR3 loop spans 14 amino acids. The DNA of the CDR3 is TGTGCCAGCAGCCAAGACGGGGGCGGAGAGACCCAGTACTTC. It is translated as CASSQDGGGETQYF.

There are a few counts of this clonotype. The chain links TRBV19 to TRBJ2-7, with D maybe TRBD2 (6 bases). Trimming left V 10 bases short and J 2 bases short, with 15 bases between. The CDR3 sequence is 13 residues long. Germline V CDR1 and CDR2: LNHDA, SQIVND (reference sequence). CDR3 in amino acids: CATGRGATYEQYF. CDR3 coding DNA: TGTGCCACCGGGAGAGGGGCAACCTACGAGCAGTACTTC.

This clonotype has at least ten counts. The chain recombines TRBV27 with TRBJ2-5, with 12 bases fitting TRBD2. The CDR3 loop spans 15 amino acids. The V gene's germline CDR1 is MNHEY and CDR2 SMNVEV (reference sequence). The junction had 4 bases not matched to a gene; V was cut back by 6 bases and J by 2 bases. The CDR3 bases are TGTGCCAGCAGCCCGACTAGCGGGGGACAAGAGACCCAGTACTTC. It specifies CASSPTSGGQETQYF.

J is TRBJ2-3 and V is TRBV7-9, with a weak D call TRBD2 (6 bases). This CDR3 is 17 amino acids long. CDR1 and CDR2 (germline): SEHNR, FQNEAQ (reference sequence). The ends were cut back, 2 bases at V and 0 bases at J, with 15 bases in the middle. Here the CDR3 reads CASSLQSAGLSTDTQYF. CDR3 sequence (DNA): TGTGCCAGCAGCTTACAATCGGCGGGGCTGAGCACAGATACGCAGTATTTT.

Only a few counts were recorded for this clonotype. The chain couples TRBV12-3 or TRBV12-4 to TRBJ2-3, with 8 bases identical to TRBD2. The CDR3 totals 16 residues. The junction had 6 bases not matched to a gene; V was cut back by 4 bases and J by 0 bases. CDR3 sequence (DNA): TGTGCCAGCAGTTGGGGCGGGAGGCGGAGCACAGATACGCAGTATTTT. Amino acid sequence: CASSWGGRRSTDTQYF.

A few counts support this clonotype. J is TRBJ2-7 and V is TRBV6-6, with TRBD1 matching over 10 bases. Per germline, CDR1 MNHNY and CDR2 SVGAGI (reference sequence). Trimming took 7 bases from V and 3 from J; bases not matched to a gene: 3. This CDR3 is 13 amino acids long. The CDR3 here is CASTTGGLYEQYF. Written as DNA, the CDR3 is TGTGCCAGCACGACAGGGGGCCTCTACGAGCAGTACTTC.

This clonotype came up a few times. This chain links TRBV12-3 or TRBV12-4 with TRBJ2-5; D remains ambiguous. The V gene lost 2 bases and the J gene lost 2 bases, with 6 bases spanning the gap. The CDR3 runs to 13 residues. The chain's CDR3 is CASSLYGQETQYF. In DNA, the CDR3 is TGTGCCAGCAGTTTATACGGACAAGAGACCCAGTACTTC.

This clonotype was seen ten or more times. The chain employs TRBV12-3 or TRBV12-4 and TRBJ2-7; a weak D match, TRBD1 (5 bases). This CDR3 has 14 residues. Trimming took 1 base from V and 2 from J, leaving 9 bases between them. The chain's CDR3 is CASSLGGAPYEQYF. The CDR3 DNA reads TGTGCCAGCAGTTTAGGGGGCGCCCCCTACGAGCAGTACTTC.

The gene calls are TRBV7-2 and TRBJ2-3, with 10 positions matching TRBD2. Looked up from germline, CDR1 is SGHTA and CDR2 is FQGNSA. This CDR3 is built from 16 residues. Unmatched junction bases numbered 3, after V lost 0 bases and J lost 3 bases. The CDR3 DNA follows: TGTGCCAGCAGCTTAGCTCCACTAGCGGGGACAGATACGCAGTATTTT. It is translated as CASSLAPLAGTDTQYF.

CDR3 coding DNA: TGTGCCAGCTCACCACCCCTCGGAGGCGGAATCTCCTACGAGCAGTACTTC. This translates into CASSPPLGGGISYEQYF. The chain joins TRBV18 to TRBJ2-7, with D possibly being TRBD2 (5 bases). The V end lost 0 bases, the J end lost 0 bases, and 15 bases lay between the germline ends. From germline, CDR1 is KGHSH and CDR2 LQKENI. This CDR3 contains 17 residues.